One and the same sample provided the 22 T cell receptor beta chains below, sequenced in a study of cytomegalovirus exposure and HLA in healthy donors. The table came from immunoSEQ multiplex PCR; TCRdb's copy has only in-frame clones and leaves some out. The repertoire holds about 250,000 clones, with about 90% as singletons. Sample: PBMCs. These receptors were collected from a man aged 18 to 30 in good health and CMV-seropositive.

This clone has only one observation. The chain joins TRBV4-3 to TRBJ1-2; D is perhaps TRBD1 (6 bases). CDR1 is LGHNA and CDR2 is YSLEER in the germline V gene. The CDR3 has 14 amino acids. Trimming left V 0 bases short and J 8 bases short, with 13 bases between. The CDR3 loop reads CASSQERARGGYTF. The CDR3 DNA reads as TGCGCCAGCAGCCAAGAAAGGGCCAGGGGAGGCTACACCTTC.

The chain carries TRBV29-1 and TRBJ2-1; no reliable D call. The CDR3 contains 16 residues. Germline V gene data show CDR1 as SQVTM and CDR2 as ANQGSEA. The V end lost 5 bases, the J end lost 0 bases, and 17 bases lay between the germline ends. The CDR3 DNA reads as TGCAGCGTTCTTCTCGGACGGACGAGCTCCTACAATGAGCAGTTCTTC. Translation gives CSVLLGRTSSYNEQFF.

The chain joins TRBV25-1 to TRBJ2-1, with TRBD2 identical over 8 bases. Looked up from germline, CDR1 is MGHDK and CDR2 is SYGVNS. The CDR3 runs to 15 residues. Germline trimming cut 3 bases from V and 6 bases from J; bases unmatched to any gene: 7. This CDR3 reads CASSDPAGGINEQFF. DNA of the CDR3: TGTGCCAGCAGTGATCCGGCGGGAGGCATCAATGAGCAGTTCTTC.

The CDR3 region has the DNA TGTGCCAGCAGTTACACCGGGACGTTGAACACTGAAGCTTTCTTT. It yields the protein CASSYTGTLNTEAFF. V is TRBV6-5 and J is TRBJ1-1, with D perhaps matching TRBD1 (5 bases). CDR1 and CDR2 (germline): MNHEY, SVGAGI. The CDR3 consists of 15 residues. V shed 2 bases and J shed 0 bases, with 10 bases lying between them.

The rearrangement links TRBV6-1 to TRBJ1-2, with D possibly TRBD1 on 5 matching bases. Trimming shortened V by 6 bases and J by 4 bases, and 18 bases separated the two germline ends. The germline V gene encodes CDR1 MNHNS and CDR2 SASEGT. CDR3 size: 15 residues. The CDR3 coding sequence is TGTGCCAGCAGAAATGTGGGAAGACAGAGCTATGGCTACACCTTC. It specifies CASRNVGRQSYGYTF.

The chain combines TRBV6-5 with TRBJ1-2; D is perhaps TRBD1 (5 bases). In germline, CDR1 is MNHEY, CDR2 SVGAGI. The V gene lost 4 bases and the J gene lost 7 bases, with 22 bases spanning the gap. This CDR3 contains 16 residues. DNA of the CDR3: TGTGCCAGCAGTTCCACGTCCGGGTTACTAAGGGGTGGCTACACCTTC. As protein: CASSSTSGLLRGGYTF.

The genes are TRBV27 and TRBJ2-3, with D tentatively TRBD1 (6 bases). Between the trimmed V and J ends, which lost 3 bases and 1 base, there was a span of 11 bases. In germline, CDR1 is MNHEY, CDR2 SMNVEV (reference sequence). The CDR3 consists of 15 residues. Here the CDR3 DNA reads TGTGCCAGCAGTTTTGGGCCAGGGGGCACAGATACGCAGTATTTT. Translating gives CASSFGPGGTDTQYF.

A few counts support this clone. J is TRBJ2-2 and V is TRBV7-8; no clear D. The CDR3 totals 12 residues. The germline V gene has CDR1 SGHVS and CDR2 FQNEAQ. V dropped 1 base and J dropped 8 bases, with 5 bases sitting between them. As DNA, the CDR3 is TGTGCCAGCAGCTTAGTACGGGGGGAGCTGTTTTTT. Its protein product is CASSLVRGELFF. Full variable domain (missing parts from reference TRBV7-8 and TRBJ2-2): GAGVSQSPRYKVAKRGQDVALRCDPISGHVSLFWYQQALGQGPEFLTYFQNEAQLDKSGLPSDRFFAERPEGSVSTLKIQRTQQEDSAVYLCASSLVRGELFFGEGSRLTVL.

This chain uses TRBV28 with TRBJ1-3, with TRBD1 as a possible D gene (5 bases). Germline lookup yields CDR1 MDHEN and CDR2 SYDVKM. V was shortened by 7 bases and J by 4 bases, with 14 bases between the two germline ends. CDR3 length: 14 residues. The CDR3 here is CASIPGGNGNTIYF. The DNA for the CDR3 is TGTGCCAGCATCCCGGGGGGGAACGGAAACACCATATATTTT.

The chain employs TRBV18 and TRBJ1-5; maybe TRBD1 (5 bases). Trimming removed 6 bases from V and 4 bases from J, with 10 bases in between. CDR3 length: 13 residues. The germline gives CDR1 KGHSH, CDR2 LQKENI. CDR3 region: CASSGGMNQPQHF. In DNA, the CDR3 is TGTGCCAGCTCCGGGGGTATGAATCAGCCCCAGCATTTT.

The chain joins TRBV29-1 to TRBJ1-1, with a weak D call TRBD1 (5 bases). Germline V gene lookup returns CDR1 SQVTM and CDR2 ANQGSEA. There are 13 residues in the CDR3. V gave up 4 bases and J gave up 0 bases, with 9 bases separating them. In DNA, the CDR3 is TGCAGCGTTGCACAGGACATGAACACTGAAGCTTTCTTT. Translation: CSVAQDMNTEAFF.

CDR3 residues: CASSPQTSAYTDTQYF. The CDR3 nucleotides read TGTGCCAGCAGCCCTCAGACTAGCGCTTACACAGATACGCAGTATTTT. This chain links TRBV9 with TRBJ2-3; 8 positions match TRBD2. The length of the CDR3 is 16 residues. The V and J ends lost 4 bases and 2 bases, in that order; junction bases with no gene match: 9. CDR1 SGDLS and CDR2 YYNGEE come from the germline V gene.

This chain joins TRBV5-6 and TRBJ1-1; 10 bases fit TRBD1. The CDR3 consists of 14 residues. Trimming removed 7 bases from V and 6 bases from J; junction bases left unmatched: 9. CDR1 is SGHDT and CDR2 is YYEEEE in the germline V gene. Here the CDR3 DNA reads TGTGCCAGCGCTAGACAGGGGGCGATCCCTGAAGCTTTCTTT. It codes for CASARQGAIPEAFF. The full variable domain, rest sourced from reference TRBV5-6 and TRBJ1-1, is DAGVTQSPTHLIKTRGQQVTLRCSPKSGHDTVSWYQQALGQGPQFIFQYYEEEERQRGNFPDRFSGHQFPNYSSELNVNALLLGDSALYLCASARQGAIPEAFFGQGTRLTVV.

This chain uses TRBV7-2 with TRBJ2-5; D not certain. The CDR3 runs 15 residues. Per the germline V gene, CDR1 is SGHTA and CDR2 is FQGNSA. Trimming cost V 2 bases and J 4 bases, with 14 bases left between them. The chain's CDR3 is CASSLRVSRGETQYF. The CDR3 DNA sequence: TGTGCCAGCAGCTTACGGGTGTCCCGCGGAGAGACCCAGTACTTC.

This clone has a count of ten or more. V gene TRBV7-6 combines with J gene TRBJ2-1; D is undetermined. The CDR3 length is 13 residues. Trimming removed 1 base from V and 6 bases from J, with 7 bases in between. The V gene's germline CDR1 is SGHVS and CDR2 FNYEAQ. CDR3 sequence reads: CASSLGRSNEQFF. In DNA, the CDR3 is TGTGCCAGCAGCTTAGGGCGGTCCAATGAGCAGTTCTTC.

On this clone itself: One end of the junction is discordant with germline, which a read error may explain. The J gene is TRBJ2-5, the V gene TRBV16, with 8 bases aligning to TRBD2. This CDR3 is 16 amino acids long. Germline V CDR1 and CDR2: KGHSY, FQNENV. DNA of the CDR3: TGTGCCAGCATCCAACCTCACAGCGGGAGTTTGGAGACCCAGTACTTC. This encodes CASIQPHSGSLETQYF.

This chain joins TRBV4-3 and TRBJ2-5; TRBD2 agrees at 10 bases. The V segment lost 1 base and the J segment 5 bases; nucleotides outside the gene matches: 10. This CDR3 is 17 amino acids long. Germline V gene data show CDR1 as LGHNA and CDR2 as YSLEER. Here the CDR3 reads CASSQARAGGPQETQYF. As DNA, the CDR3 is TGCGCCAGCAGCCAAGCCCGAGCGGGAGGGCCGCAGGAGACCCAGTACTTC.

The rearrangement uses TRBV5-1 and TRBJ2-2; D may be TRBD1 (6 bases). V shed 5 bases and J shed 6 bases, with 14 bases lying between them. Germline V gives CDR1 SGHRS, CDR2 YFSETQ. CDR3 length: 14 residues. The CDR3 DNA reads TGCGCCAGCAGTTACAGGGCTGGGTCCGGGGAGCTGTTTTTT. Its translation: CASSYRAGSGELFF.

The rearrangement joins TRBV6-6 to TRBJ2-7; TRBD1 matches 9 bases. The CDR3 covers 16 residues. V trimming: 3 bases; J trimming: 6 bases; junction bases outside the gene matches: 12. Germline V gives CDR1 MNHNY, CDR2 SVGAGI (reference sequence). CDR3 protein: CASSYSTGGLKFEQYF. The CDR3 DNA sequence: TGTGCCAGCAGTTATTCTACAGGGGGCCTCAAATTCGAGCAGTACTTC.

V gene TRBV30 combines with J gene TRBJ1-1, with D possibly being TRBD1 (5 bases). Germline V lookup: CDR1 GTSNPN, CDR2 SVGIG (reference sequence). Between the trimmed V and J ends, which lost 4 bases and 0 bases, there was a span of 24 bases. There are 18 residues in the CDR3. In DNA form, the CDR3 reads TGTGCCTGGAAGTCTTTTATCGGGGGGTCCCCTATGAACACTGAAGCTTTCTTT. It codes for CAWKSFIGGSPMNTEAFF.

The chain is built from TRBV18 and TRBJ1-5; no clear D gene. The ends were cut back, 6 bases at V and 3 bases at J, with 12 bases in the middle. The CDR3 is 14 residues long. Germline loops: CDR1 KGHSH, CDR2 LQKENI. CDR3 DNA sequence: TGTGCCAGCTCCCTCGACACGTACAATCAGCCCCAGCATTTT. Encoded protein: CASSLDTYNQPQHF.

The gene calls are TRBV5-6 and TRBJ1-1, with D unresolved. The germline V gene has CDR1 SGHDT and CDR2 YYEEEE. Deletions cut 5 bases from V and 11 bases from J, with 7 bases between. This CDR3 is built from 9 residues. CDR3 coding DNA: TGTGCCAGCAGGGTAGGGGCTTTCTTT. Protein sequence: CASRVGAFF.